A single sample is the source of the 3 T cell receptor beta chains below, sequenced in a study of response to subunit inactivated influenza vaccine (dated by TCRdb to 2016 to 2019). Libraries were prepared through RT-PCR. Instrument used: Illumina HiSeq 2500. The public reads were run again by TCRdb, first through fastp at Q25 and then through MiXCR, and only productive beta chains were kept. Identical CDR3 proteins give one entry, which carries the most common genes and DNA. The sample includes roughly 710,000 distinct CDR3 sequences, with 14% observed a single time. Roughly 7.6% of the sample is taken by the ten largest. The sequencing here drew on PBMCs from blood, taken approximately 15 days before vaccination. These receptors were taken from a man over 45 who received an inactivated influenza vaccine. Donor details come from another sample of the same person, matched by shared clones.

This clonotype appeared a few times. The chain couples TRBV18 to TRBJ1-5; TRBD1 is a possible D gene (5 bases). Trimming took off 4 bases at V and 7 bases at J, with 11 bases between the two ends. This CDR3 region has 13 residues. Germline loops: CDR1 KGHSH, CDR2 LQKENI. Here the CDR3 reads CASSQGLEQPQHF. The DNA of the CDR3 is TGTGCCAGCTCACAGGGGTTGGAACAGCCCCAGCATTTT.

This clonotype was detected a few times. The V gene is TRBV7-2, the J gene TRBJ1-6, with D perhaps TRBD1 (6 bases). The CDR3 totals 16 residues. V was trimmed by 2 bases and J by 4 bases, leaving 12 bases between them. CDR1 is SGHTA, CDR2 FQGNSA, per germline. The CDR3 reads CASSLSGGVYNSPLHF. As DNA, the CDR3 is TGTGCCAGCAGCTTATCGGGGGGCGTTTATAATTCACCCCTCCACTTT.

This clonotype has just one count. This chain joins TRBV27 and TRBJ2-1, with 7 bases that match TRBD2. Germline V gene sequence: CDR1 MNHEY, CDR2 SMNVEV (reference sequence). There are 14 residues in the CDR3. The V segment lost 5 bases and the J segment 3 bases; nucleotides outside the gene matches: 4. The CDR3 region has the DNA TGTGCCAGCAGTGCGAGCGGGGTCTACAATGAGCAGTTCTTC. Translating it yields CASSASGVYNEQFF.